This T cell receptor beta chain was found in a study of CD8 T cells in Susac syndrome. An input of about 0.5 to 1 ug of RNA was subjected to reverse transcription using random hexamers. Amplification of TCR beta CDR3 was carried out by immunoSEQ multiplex PCR, which covered 54 Vbeta and 13 Jbeta segments. TCRdb reanalysed the immunoSEQ multiplex PCR reads using MiXCR and keeps one entry per CDR3 protein. The table shows 200,000 or so distinct CDR3 sequences, with about 95% occurring only once. This clonotype appeared once. From germline, CDR1 is GTSNPN and CDR2 SVGIG (reference sequence). The J segment lost 8 bases and the V segment lost 3 bases, leaving 3 bases of the junction unmatched. The CDR3 loop spans 12 amino acids.

The clonotype originates from a human donor with multiple sclerosis. The specimen sequenced was CD4+ T cells from PBMCs. This rearrangement joins TRBV30 to TRBJ1-2, with 10 bases lining up with TRBD1. The CDR3 DNA reads as TGTGCCTGGAGGGGGACAGGGGAAGGCTACACCTTC. Encoded protein: CAWRGTGEGYTF.